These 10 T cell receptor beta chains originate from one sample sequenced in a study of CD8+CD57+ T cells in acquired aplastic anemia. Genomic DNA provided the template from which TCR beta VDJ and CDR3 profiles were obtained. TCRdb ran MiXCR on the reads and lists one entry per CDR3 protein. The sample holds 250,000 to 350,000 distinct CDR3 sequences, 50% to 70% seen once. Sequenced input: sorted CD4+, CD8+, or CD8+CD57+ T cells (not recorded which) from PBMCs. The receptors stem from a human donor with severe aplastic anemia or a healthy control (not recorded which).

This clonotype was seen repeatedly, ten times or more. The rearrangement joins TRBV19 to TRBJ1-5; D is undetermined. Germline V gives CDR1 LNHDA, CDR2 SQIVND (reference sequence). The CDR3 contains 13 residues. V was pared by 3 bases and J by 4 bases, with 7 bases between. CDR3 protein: CASSIYTNQPQHF. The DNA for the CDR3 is TGTGCCAGTAGTATTTACACGAATCAGCCCCAGCATTTT. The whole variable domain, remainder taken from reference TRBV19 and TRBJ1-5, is DGGITQSPKYLFRKEGQNVTLSCEQNLNHDAMYWYRQDPGQGLRLIYYSQIVNDFQKGDIAEGYSVSREKKESFPLTVTSAQKNPTAFYLCASSIYTNQPQHFGDGTRLSIL.

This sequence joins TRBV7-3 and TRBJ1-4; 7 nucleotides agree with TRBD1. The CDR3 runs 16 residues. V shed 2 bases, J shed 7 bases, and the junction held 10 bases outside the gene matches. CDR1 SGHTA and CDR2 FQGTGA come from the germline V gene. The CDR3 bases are TGTGCCAGCAGCTTACTCCTTGGGCAGGGGGGTGAAAAACTGTTTTTT. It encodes CASSLLLGQGGEKLFF. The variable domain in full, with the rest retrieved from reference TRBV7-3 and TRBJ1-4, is GAGVSQTPSNKVTEKGKYVELRCDPISGHTALYWYRQSLGQGPEFLIYFQGTGAADDSGLPNDRFFAVRPEGSVSTLKIQRTERGDSAVYLCASSLLLGQGGEKLFFGSGTQLSVL.

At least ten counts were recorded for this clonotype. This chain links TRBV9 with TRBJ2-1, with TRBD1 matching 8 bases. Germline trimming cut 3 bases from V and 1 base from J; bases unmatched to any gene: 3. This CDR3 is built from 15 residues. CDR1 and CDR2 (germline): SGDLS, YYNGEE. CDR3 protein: CASSERQGSYNEQFF. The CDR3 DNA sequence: TGTGCCAGCAGCGAAAGACAGGGGTCCTACAATGAGCAGTTCTTC.

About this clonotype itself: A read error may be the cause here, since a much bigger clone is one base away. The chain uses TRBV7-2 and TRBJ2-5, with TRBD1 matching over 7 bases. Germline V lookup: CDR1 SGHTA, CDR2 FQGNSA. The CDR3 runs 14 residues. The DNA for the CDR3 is TGTGCCAGCAGTAGAAGGGACAGCCAAGGGACCCAGTACTTC. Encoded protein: CASSRRDSQGTQYF.

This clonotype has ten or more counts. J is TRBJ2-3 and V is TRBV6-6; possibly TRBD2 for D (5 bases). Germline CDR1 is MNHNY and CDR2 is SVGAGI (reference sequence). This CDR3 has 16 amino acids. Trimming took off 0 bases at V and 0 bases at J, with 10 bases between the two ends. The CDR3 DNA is TGTGCCAGCAGTTACTCGAGGGCAGCTAGCACAGATACGCAGTATTTT. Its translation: CASSYSRAASTDTQYF.

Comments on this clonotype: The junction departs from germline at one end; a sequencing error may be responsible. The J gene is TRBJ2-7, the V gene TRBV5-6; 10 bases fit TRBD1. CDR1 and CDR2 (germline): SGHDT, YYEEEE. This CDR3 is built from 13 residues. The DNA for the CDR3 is TGTGCCAGCAGCTTGGCAGGGACAGGGGTAAAATCCTTC. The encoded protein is CASSLAGTGVKSF.

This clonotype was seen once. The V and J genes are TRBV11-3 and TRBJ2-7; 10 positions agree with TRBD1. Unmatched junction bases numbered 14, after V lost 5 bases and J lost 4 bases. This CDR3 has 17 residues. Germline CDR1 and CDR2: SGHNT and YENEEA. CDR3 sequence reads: CASSRRQTGGMFYEQYF. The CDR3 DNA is TGTGCCAGCAGCAGACGCCAGACAGGGGGCATGTTTTACGAGCAGTACTTC.

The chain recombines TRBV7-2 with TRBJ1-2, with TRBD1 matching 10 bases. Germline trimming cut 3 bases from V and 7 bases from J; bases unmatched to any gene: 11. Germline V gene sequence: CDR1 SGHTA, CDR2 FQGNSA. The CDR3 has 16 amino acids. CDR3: CASSFGTGVLSTGYTF. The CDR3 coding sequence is TGTGCCAGCAGCTTCGGGACAGGGGTTCTGTCGACTGGCTACACCTTC.

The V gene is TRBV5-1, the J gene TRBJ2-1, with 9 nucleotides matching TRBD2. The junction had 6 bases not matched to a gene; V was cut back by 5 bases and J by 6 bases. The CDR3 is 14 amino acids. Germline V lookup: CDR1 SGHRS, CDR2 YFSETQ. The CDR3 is CASSGTAGGNEQFF. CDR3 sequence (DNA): TGCGCCAGCAGTGGTACAGCGGGAGGCAATGAGCAGTTCTTC.

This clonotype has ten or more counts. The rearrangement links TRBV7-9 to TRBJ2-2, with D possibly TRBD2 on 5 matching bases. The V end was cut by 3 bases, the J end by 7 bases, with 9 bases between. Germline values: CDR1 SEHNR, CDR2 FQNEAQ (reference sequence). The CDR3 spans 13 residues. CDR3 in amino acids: CASSFREGGELFF. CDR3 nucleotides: TGTGCCAGCAGCTTCAGAGAGGGCGGGGAGCTGTTTTTT.